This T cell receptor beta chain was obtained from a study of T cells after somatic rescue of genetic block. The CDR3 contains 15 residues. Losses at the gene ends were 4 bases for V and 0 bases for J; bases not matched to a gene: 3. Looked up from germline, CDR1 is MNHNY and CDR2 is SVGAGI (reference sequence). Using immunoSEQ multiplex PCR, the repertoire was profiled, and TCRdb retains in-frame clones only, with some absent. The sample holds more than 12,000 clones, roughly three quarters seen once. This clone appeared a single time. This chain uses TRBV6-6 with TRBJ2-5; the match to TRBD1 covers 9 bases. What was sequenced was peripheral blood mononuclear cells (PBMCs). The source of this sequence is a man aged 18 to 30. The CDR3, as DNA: TGTGCCAGCAGTTTCGGGACAGGGTACCAAGAGACCCAGTACTTC. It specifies CASSFGTGYQETQYF.